This TCR beta chain was sequenced in a study of cytomegalovirus exposure and HLA in healthy donors. On this clone: Its antigen is not known.

Trimming removed 3 bases from V and 6 bases from J; junction bases left unmatched: 25. Germline assignment: CDR1 MDHEN and CDR2 SYDVKM. The CDR3 runs 22 residues. The PCR employed 60 Vbeta primers together with 13 Jbeta primers. This table comes from immunoSEQ multiplex PCR, and its TCRdb copy is limited to in-frame clones, with some not included. The sample carries around 190,000 clones, 70% to 80% recorded once. Overall study results and limits: Within an earlier analysis, most TCR beta V segments proved productive either about 90% or about 30% of the time. A later analysis reportedly found fewer N-insertions in an Asian-associated ancestry cluster than the approximately 730-donor mean. What TCR beta sequences reportedly achieved was accurate prediction of HLA-A and HLA-B alleles in most subjects.

The source of this sequence is a woman under 40 in good health and CMV-seropositive. V usage is TRBV28 and J usage is TRBJ2-1, with 11 nucleotides matching TRBD2. Sequencing was performed on PBMCs. This chain's CDR3 is CASSFILGLGTSGGGHVNEQFF. As DNA, the CDR3 is TGTGCCAGCAGTTTTATCCTAGGCTTGGGGACTAGCGGAGGGGGACACGTCAATGAGCAGTTCTTC.